This T cell receptor (beta chain) was retrieved from a study of response to subunit inactivated influenza vaccine. TCRdb reanalysed the RT-PCR reads using MiXCR and keeps one entry per CDR3 protein. The sample includes 550,000 to 800,000 distinct CDR3 sequences, approximately 15% of them seen just once. V lost 3 bases and J 2 bases, leaving 13 bases between the germline ends. The germline V gene has CDR1 SGDLS and CDR2 YYNGEE. The CDR3 extends over 15 amino acids. This clonotype was observed many times. The source of this sequence is a man aged 45-60 years who received an inactivated influenza vaccine. Sequenced here: PBMCs from blood, sampled roughly 13 days after vaccination. The rearrangement uses TRBV9 and TRBJ2-3; perhaps D is TRBD1 or TRBD2 (5 bases each). CDR3 DNA sequence: TGTGCCAGCAGCGAGGGTGGGGGAACCACAGATACGCAGTATTTT. Amino acids: CASSEGGGTTDTQYF.